The 24 T cell receptor beta chains reported below all come from one sample, sequenced in a study of blood T cell repertoires in COVID-19. Profiling relied on immunoSEQ multiplex PCR, and the TCRdb table lists in-frame clones only, not all of them. The table includes around 58,000 clones, 88% detected once. The sample comprised peripheral blood. These receptors came from a human donor in a cohort sampled during active COVID-19.

V usage is TRBV6-5 and J usage is TRBJ1-1; 10 nucleotides align to TRBD1. Germline CDR1 MNHEY, CDR2 SVGAGI. This CDR3 has 15 residues. With 5 bases clipped from V and 5 bases from J, the junction kept 8 bases outside the gene matches. CDR3 loop: CASSKPGQGMTEAFF. The CDR3 DNA reads as TGTGCCAGCAGTAAACCGGGACAGGGGATGACTGAAGCTTTCTTT.

CDR3 protein: CASSLSGGLAGGSTDTQYF. DNA of the CDR3: TGTGCCAGCAGCCTAAGCGGGGGACTAGCGGGAGGCTCCACAGATACGCAGTATTTT. This chain connects TRBV3-1 (or the pseudogene TRBV3-2) to TRBJ2-3, with 15 bases matching TRBD2. Per the germline V gene, CDR1 is LGHDT and CDR2 is YNNKEL (reference sequence). V lost 4 bases to trimming and J lost 2 bases; unmatched junction nucleotides: 10. The CDR3 runs to 19 residues.

V usage is TRBV6-1 and J usage is TRBJ1-5; D gene unclear. Germline CDR1 reads MNHNS; CDR2 reads SASEGT. The CDR3 consists of 12 residues. Deletions cut 8 bases from V and 2 bases from J, with 7 bases between. Written as DNA, the CDR3 is TGTGCCAGCGACCAGGGCAATCAGCCCCAGCATTTT. It specifies CASDQGNQPQHF.

This chain connects TRBV18 to TRBJ1-1, with D perhaps TRBD1 (5 bases). V lost 4 bases and J 5 bases, leaving 17 bases between the germline ends. CDR3 size: 15 residues. Germline V lookup: CDR1 KGHSH, CDR2 LQKENI. The CDR3 loop reads CASSLLEGGGTEAFF. The CDR3 bases are TGTGCCAGCTCACTCTTGGAGGGTGGGGGAACTGAAGCTTTCTTT.

This rearrangement joins TRBV20-1 to TRBJ1-2; the D is unclear. Germline-derived CDR1 and CDR2 are DFQATT and SNEGSKA (reference sequence). V was pared by 3 bases and J by 5 bases, with 16 bases between. The CDR3 loop spans 14 amino acids. CDR3 nucleotides: TGCAGTGCTAGTCTACGGCGCAGAGGATATGGCTACACCTTC. It codes for CSASLRRRGYGYTF.

The chain recombines TRBV5-6 with TRBJ1-5; no clear D gene. This CDR3 comprises 14 residues. V lost 4 bases and J 5 bases, leaving 13 bases between the germline ends. CDR1 and CDR2 from the germline V gene are SGHDT and YYEEEE. CDR3 in amino acids: CASSLKPGYQPQHF. The CDR3 DNA follows: TGTGCCAGCAGCCTAAAGCCAGGATATCAGCCCCAGCATTTT.

J is TRBJ2-7 and V is TRBV11-2; 11 bases fit TRBD2. This CDR3 contains 19 residues. Losses at the gene ends were 2 bases for V and 2 bases for J; bases not matched to a gene: 14. Germline loops: CDR1 SGHAT, CDR2 FQNNGV. CDR3 nucleotide sequence: TGTGCCAGCAGCTTAAGGCGGTCGGCTAGCGGGAGGCCCGCCTACGAGCAGTACTTC. Its protein is CASSLRRSASGRPAYEQYF.

The genes are TRBV4-3 and TRBJ1-2, with 8 bases fitting TRBD1. CDR1 is LGHNA, CDR2 YSLEER, per germline. The V segment lost 4 bases and the J segment 8 bases; nucleotides outside the gene matches: 6. The CDR3 runs 13 residues. The CDR3: CASSLTGGQGYTF. CDR3 nucleotides: TGCGCCAGCAGCCTTACAGGGGGGCAAGGCTACACCTTC.

The chain recombines TRBV7-9 with TRBJ2-1, with 12 nucleotides matching TRBD2. The V gene end was trimmed by 2 bases and the J gene end by 7 bases; junction bases not matched to a gene: 3. Germline loops: CDR1 SEHNR, CDR2 FQNEAQ (reference sequence). The CDR3 is 15 amino acids. Written as DNA, the CDR3 is TGTGCCAGCAGCTTACTAGCGGGAGGGCGGAATGAGCAGTTCTTC. Its translation: CASSLLAGGRNEQFF.

The chain recombines TRBV7-9 with TRBJ1-6, with 11 bases identical to TRBD1. CDR1 SEHNR and CDR2 FQNEAQ come from the germline V gene (reference sequence). With 5 bases clipped from V and 7 bases from J, the junction kept 4 bases outside the gene matches. This CDR3 region has 15 residues. CDR3 protein: CASSHGQGANSPLHF. CDR3 coding DNA: TGTGCCAGCAGCCATGGACAGGGGGCGAATTCACCCCTCCACTTT.

The chain couples TRBV14 to TRBJ1-2; weak D call: TRBD1 (6 bases). Germline values: CDR1 SGHDN, CDR2 FVKESK. CDR3 length: 16 residues. Deletions cut 3 bases from V and 4 bases from J, with 18 bases between. The CDR3 sequence: CASSQGAQGVGYGYTF. CDR3 DNA: TGTGCCAGCAGCCAGGGGGCCCAGGGAGTTGGCTATGGCTACACCTTC.

Relative to its sample, this clone is medium-sized. The rearrangement uses TRBV28 and TRBJ1-5, with a weak D call TRBD1 (6 bases). Trimming removed 11 bases at V and 7 bases at J, with 9 bases between. The CDR3 loop spans 10 amino acids. CDR1 and CDR2 (germline): MDHEN, SYDVKM. The DNA of the CDR3 is TGTGCCGGGGGCCGGCAGCCCCAGCATTTT. It yields the protein CAGGRQPQHF.

This chain joins TRBV3-1 (or the pseudogene TRBV3-2) and TRBJ1-4; D unresolved. The V gene lost 5 bases and the J gene lost 2 bases, with 12 bases spanning the gap. The germline V gene has CDR1 LGHDT and CDR2 YNNKEL (reference sequence). The CDR3 has 15 amino acids. The DNA of the CDR3 is TGTGCCAGCAGCGCCTGGGGAGCCACTAATGAAAAACTGTTTTTT. It is translated as CASSAWGATNEKLFF.

The rearrangement uses TRBV2 and TRBJ2-2; weak D call: TRBD2 (6 bases). Deletions cut 5 bases from V and 6 bases from J, with 10 bases between. Per the germline V gene, CDR1 is SNHLY and CDR2 is FYNNEI. The CDR3 totals 13 residues. The CDR3, as DNA: TGTGCCAGCAGTTCGGGGGAGGCCGGGGAGCTGTTTTTT. This sequence encodes CASSSGEAGELFF.

This clone was seen only a few times. The chain couples TRBV9 to TRBJ2-7; 7 bases line up with TRBD2. The junction had 13 bases not matched to a gene; V was cut back by 4 bases and J by 6 bases. The CDR3 totals 15 residues. Per germline, CDR1 SGDLS and CDR2 YYNGEE. This chain's CDR3 is CASSFESGAIGEQYF. CDR3 DNA sequence: TGTGCCAGCAGCTTCGAGAGCGGGGCGATAGGCGAGCAGTACTTC.

The genes are TRBV5-1 and TRBJ2-5; no reliable D call. The CDR3 has 14 amino acids. Germline CDR1 is SGHRS and CDR2 is YFSETQ. V dropped 0 bases and J dropped 5 bases, with 11 bases sitting between them. The CDR3 DNA follows: TGCGCCAGCAGCTTGGCCGTGCCCCGGGAGACCCAGTACTTC. Its translation: CASSLAVPRETQYF.

V and J are TRBV1 and TRBJ2-5; the DNA was not used to check the table's D call, TRBD1. TRBV1 constitutes a pseudogene. CDR3 length: 16 residues. As DNA, the CDR3 is TGCACCAGCAGCCAAGATGGGCCCAGAGTTGAAGAGACCCAGTACTTC. Its translation: CTSSQDGPRVEETQYF.

This clone was seen only a few times. The V gene is TRBV7-9, the J gene TRBJ2-7, with TRBD2 matching 7 bases. The V gene end was trimmed by 2 bases and the J gene end by 2 bases; junction bases not matched to a gene: 3. The germline V gene encodes CDR1 SEHNR and CDR2 FQNEAQ (reference sequence). The CDR3 has 14 residues. The DNA for the CDR3 is TGTGCCAGCAGCTTACAGGGAGGGACCTACGAGCAGTACTTC. Translating gives CASSLQGGTYEQYF. The full variable domain, rest sourced from reference TRBV7-9 and TRBJ2-7, is DTGVSQNPRHKITKRGQNVTFRCDPISEHNRLYWYRQTLGQGPEFLTYFQNEAQLEKSRLLSDRFSAERPKGSFSTLEIQRTEQGDSAMYLCASSLQGGTYEQYFGPGTRLTVT.

The table lists this clone with a few counts. The chain recombines TRBV18 with TRBJ1-4; D perhaps matches TRBD1 (6 bases). V was shortened by 5 bases and J by 2 bases, with 18 bases between the two germline ends. Per the germline V gene, CDR1 is KGHSH and CDR2 is LQKENI. The CDR3 loop spans 17 amino acids. The CDR3 bases are TGTGCCAGCTCATCTGACAGGTCGTTTACGACTAATGAAAAACTGTTTTTT. Protein product: CASSSDRSFTTNEKLFF.

The chain links TRBV6-1 to TRBJ2-6, with a weak D call TRBD2 (5 bases). This CDR3 region has 16 residues. Germline values: CDR1 MNHNS, CDR2 SASEGT. V lost 3 bases to trimming and J lost 4 bases, with 13 bases between them. CDR3 sequence reads: CASSDTGSGGANVLTF. The CDR3 DNA sequence: TGTGCCAGCAGTGATACGGGAAGTGGAGGGGCCAACGTCCTGACTTTC.

The rearrangement joins TRBV27 to TRBJ2-6, with 8 nucleotides matching TRBD2. Trimming took 3 bases from V and 0 from J; bases not matched to a gene: 7. This CDR3 has 18 residues. The V gene's germline CDR1 is MNHEY and CDR2 SMNVEV (reference sequence). The CDR3 here is CASSFRLAKHSGANVLTF. The CDR3 DNA follows: TGTGCCAGCAGTTTCCGACTAGCGAAACACTCTGGGGCCAACGTCCTGACTTTC.

The chain combines TRBV2 with TRBJ2-5; D remains unclear. Trimming removed 5 bases from V and 1 base from J, with 11 bases in between. CDR1 and CDR2 (germline): SNHLY, FYNNEI. The CDR3 has 14 residues. CDR3 residues: CASSNSRSQETQYF. CDR3 bases: TGTGCCAGCAGTAATAGTCGGTCCCAAGAGACCCAGTACTTC.

The count of this clone is one. The gene calls are TRBV20-1 and TRBJ2-1; maybe TRBD2 (6 bases). Germline assignment: CDR1 DFQATT and CDR2 SNEGSKA (reference sequence). V was clipped by 5 bases and J by 12 bases, with 14 bases between them. This CDR3 is 11 amino acids long. CDR3 residues: CSAYGRGRQFF. The CDR3 coding sequence is TGCAGTGCTTACGGGCGGGGCAGGCAGTTCTTC.

V gene TRBV18 combines with J gene TRBJ2-7, with a weak D call TRBD2 (6 bases). Trimming took 6 bases from V and 1 from J, leaving 13 bases between them. This CDR3 spans 14 amino acids. Germline values: CDR1 KGHSH, CDR2 LQKENI. For the CDR3, the DNA is TGTGCCAGCTCCCTAGGGACTGTATCCTACGAGCAGTACTTC. Translated: CASSLGTVSYEQYF.